One and the same sample provided the 23 T cell receptor beta chains below, sequenced in a study of response to subunit inactivated influenza vaccine. TCRdb used MiXCR to reprocess the RT-PCR reads, holding one entry per CDR3 protein. Found here are some 540,000 distinct CDR3 sequences, roughly 23% of them singletons; the top ten hold 2.5% to 3%. The sample was also linked to a second study, of T cells expressing NK-cell markers. As that study records: For TCR beta, cDNA was produced by 5'RACE template switching with UMIs.

The sample here was CD4+ T cells sorted from PBMCs, taken 11 to 12 days after vaccination. The source is a middle-aged man who received an inactivated influenza vaccine.

This clonotype was picked up many times. The V gene is TRBV24-1, the J gene TRBJ2-3; 15 bases align to TRBD2. V lost 7 bases, J lost 2 bases, and 3 bases stayed unmatched. CDR3 size: 16 residues. In germline, CDR1 is KGHDR, CDR2 SFDVKD. CDR3 coding DNA: TGTGCCACCAGCGGACTAGCGGGGGGGCTCACAGATACGCAGTATTTT. It translates to CATSGLAGGLTDTQYF.

A few counts support this clonotype. The chain has TRBV7-8 and TRBJ2-2; tentative D call: TRBD2 (6 bases). V lost 4 bases and J lost 5, with 8 bases in between. The CDR3 is made up of 13 amino acids. CDR1 and CDR2 from the germline V gene are SGHVS and FQNEAQ. DNA of the CDR3: TGTGCCAGCAGCTCCCTAGCGACCGGGGAGCTGTTTTTT. It specifies CASSSLATGELFF.

This clonotype was observed a few times. The chain links TRBV9 to TRBJ1-1, with TRBD1 identical over 10 bases. The germline V gene encodes CDR1 SGDLS and CDR2 YYNGEE. CDR3 length: 16 amino acids. V lost 0 bases, J lost 0 bases, and 2 bases stayed unmatched. The CDR3 region is CASSVGTGGLNTEAFF. The CDR3 DNA is TGTGCCAGCAGCGTAGGGACAGGGGGACTGAACACTGAAGCTTTCTTT.

The rearrangement joins TRBV3-1 to TRBJ1-2; perhaps TRBD1 as D (6 bases). V lost 0 bases and J 4 bases, leaving 12 bases between the germline ends. CDR3 length: 15 amino acids. The germline V gene has CDR1 LGHDT and CDR2 YNNKEL (reference sequence). CDR3 DNA sequence: TGTGCCAGCAGCCAAGAACCGGGGGCAAGCTATGGCTACACCTTC. As protein: CASSQEPGASYGYTF.

This rearrangement joins TRBV9 to TRBJ2-2, with D unclear. Trimming took 0 bases from V and 5 from J, leaving 5 bases between them. The CDR3 length is 13 residues. Germline values: CDR1 SGDLS, CDR2 YYNGEE. CDR3 sequence (DNA): TGTGCCAGCAGCGTAGCCCAAACCGGGGAGCTGTTTTTT. Translating gives CASSVAQTGELFF. Complete variable domain (other parts from reference TRBV9 and TRBJ2-2): DSGVTQTPKHLITATGQRVTLRCSPRSGDLSVYWYQQSLDQGLQFLIQYYNGEERAKGNILERFSAQQFPDLHSELNLSSLELGDSALYFCASSVAQTGELFFGEGSRLTVL.

V usage is TRBV5-1 and J usage is TRBJ2-7; 12 positions agree with TRBD1. This CDR3 has 14 amino acids. Germline loops: CDR1 SGHRS, CDR2 YFSETQ. Losses at the gene ends were 6 bases for V and 6 bases for J; bases not matched to a gene: 7. The CDR3 bases are TGCGCCAGCACCCCCGGGACAGGGGGCACCGAGCAGTACTTC. Its protein is CASTPGTGGTEQYF.

This clonotype was observed a few times. The V call is TRBV5-1, the J call TRBJ2-2; 10 bases are a match to TRBD1. The CDR3 totals 18 residues. V gave up 3 bases and J gave up 0 bases; unmatched junction bases: 8. Germline V CDR1 and CDR2: SGHRS, YFSETQ. CDR3 coding DNA: TGCGCCAGCAGCTCAATGGGACAGGGGCGTACGAACACCGGGGAGCTGTTTTTT. Protein product: CASSSMGQGRTNTGELFF.

This clonotype has at least ten counts. The V call is TRBV13, the J call TRBJ2-7; no reliable D call. CDR1 is PRHDT and CDR2 is FYEKMQ in the germline V gene (reference sequence). The CDR3 covers 15 residues. V lost 0 bases and J 2 bases, leaving 11 bases between the germline ends. This chain's CDR3 is CASSLGSRLTYEQYF. CDR3 nucleotides: TGTGCCAGCAGCTTAGGCTCCCGGTTAACCTACGAGCAGTACTTC.

The chain uses TRBV20-1 and TRBJ1-1; 9 nucleotides match TRBD1. The CDR3 is 13 residues long. Germline V gene lookup returns CDR1 DFQATT and CDR2 SNEGSKA (reference sequence). V shed 2 bases and J 5 bases; nucleotides not matched to a gene: 3. CDR3 in amino acids: CSARTGGRTEAFF. In DNA, the CDR3 is TGCAGTGCTAGAACAGGGGGCCGAACTGAAGCTTTCTTT.

The chain uses TRBV27 and TRBJ1-2; the D gene is possibly TRBD1 (6 bases). Germline values: CDR1 MNHEY, CDR2 SMNVEV (reference sequence). V gave up 2 bases and J gave up 8 bases, with 12 bases separating them. This CDR3 is 13 amino acids long. The CDR3 DNA reads TGTGCCAGCAGTTTAAGTGGACAGTTAGGCTACACCTTC. Its protein product is CASSLSGQLGYTF.

The chain joins TRBV4-1 to TRBJ2-7; no firm D call. Germline lookup yields CDR1 MGHRA and CDR2 YSYEKL. This CDR3 region has 12 residues. Trimming removed 2 bases from V and 5 bases from J, with 7 bases in between. CDR3 residues: CASSQPRHEQYF. In DNA, the CDR3 is TGCGCCAGCAGCCAACCTCGTCACGAGCAGTACTTC.

V usage is TRBV20-1 and J usage is TRBJ2-3; TRBD1 matches at 9 bases. The CDR3 has 16 residues. The V gene end was trimmed by 5 bases and the J gene end by 4 bases; junction bases not matched to a gene: 13. In germline, CDR1 is DFQATT, CDR2 SNEGSKA (reference sequence). CDR3 DNA: TGCAGTGCTTTTAGGCTGGGGACAGGGAGCCCAGATACGCAGTATTTT. Residues: CSAFRLGTGSPDTQYF.

The V gene is TRBV10-3, the J gene TRBJ1-1; the D is unclear. CDR3 length equals 16 residues. The V end lost 2 bases, the J end lost 0 bases, and 13 bases lay between the germline ends. Germline CDR1 ENHRY, CDR2 SYGVKD. CDR3: CAISELYKSMNTEAFF. The CDR3 coding sequence is TGTGCCATCAGTGAGCTATATAAGAGCATGAACACTGAAGCTTTCTTT.

This chain joins TRBV3-1 and TRBJ2-3; D perhaps matches TRBD2 (7 bases). Germline V lookup: CDR1 LGHDT, CDR2 YNNKEL (reference sequence). This CDR3 is 18 amino acids long. V was clipped by 1 base and J by 5 bases, with 22 bases between them. The CDR3 loop reads CASSQVTKAGALGDTQYF. CDR3 in DNA: TGTGCCAGCAGCCAAGTTACTAAGGCGGGGGCCCTGGGAGATACGCAGTATTTT.

This clonotype was counted only a few times. The V gene is TRBV30, the J gene TRBJ2-1; 8 nucleotides align to TRBD2. The CDR3 consists of 11 residues. CDR1 and CDR2 (germline): GTSNPN, SVGIG (reference sequence). After removal of 2 bases from V and 12 bases from J, the junction contained 3 bases not matched to a gene. For the CDR3, the DNA is TGTGCCTGGAGTAGCGGGGGTGGGCAGTTCTTC. This translates into CAWSSGGGQFF.

This clonotype was counted a few times. The chain couples TRBV12-3 or TRBV12-4 to TRBJ2-3; TRBD2 matches at 10 bases. CDR3 length: 15 residues. Trimming took 5 bases from V and 4 from J; bases not matched to a gene: 6. CDR3 loop: CASSPSGRFADTQYF. In DNA, the CDR3 is TGTGCCAGCAGTCCTAGCGGGAGATTCGCAGATACGCAGTATTTT.

This clonotype was counted only a few times. CDR3 DNA sequence: TGCGCCAGCAGCTTGGCCTTGGGAACTAATGAAAAACTGTTTTTT. Its translation is CASSLALGTNEKLFF. The gene calls are TRBV5-1 and TRBJ1-4; D gene ambiguous. This CDR3 has 15 residues. Germline-derived CDR1 and CDR2 are SGHRS and YFSETQ. V shed 0 bases and J shed 1 base, with 7 bases lying between them.

This clonotype was recorded a few times. V gene TRBV2 combines with J gene TRBJ1-1; D remains ambiguous. This CDR3 spans 13 amino acids. The germline gives CDR1 SNHLY, CDR2 FYNNEI. Deletions cut 7 bases from V and 0 bases from J, with 9 bases between. CDR3 coding DNA: TGTGCCAGCAATGGGGAAATGAACACTGAAGCTTTCTTT. Amino acids: CASNGEMNTEAFF.

In this sample, this clonotype turned up a few times. This sequence joins TRBV3-1 and TRBJ2-7; TRBD2 matches 7 bases. The CDR3 length is 15 residues. Germline CDR1 reads LGHDT; CDR2 reads YNNKEL (reference sequence). V was clipped by 5 bases and J by 5 bases; unmatched bases: 12. CDR3 in amino acids: CASSETGGSDNEQYF. The CDR3 DNA is TGTGCCAGCAGCGAGACGGGCGGGAGTGATAACGAGCAGTACTTC.

The gene calls are TRBV3-1 and TRBJ2-5; 9 bases fit TRBD1. This CDR3 has 19 residues. J was trimmed by 2 bases and V by 0 bases; bases with no gene match: 13. Germline CDR1 is LGHDT and CDR2 is YNNKEL (reference sequence). Here the CDR3 reads CASSQDRNRGLVTQETQYF. In nucleotides, the CDR3 is TGTGCCAGCAGCCAAGATCGGAACAGGGGGCTGGTAACACAAGAGACCCAGTACTTC.

The chain links TRBV4-3 to TRBJ2-2; tentative D call: TRBD2 (6 bases). This CDR3 has 16 residues. Germline V gives CDR1 LGHNA, CDR2 YSLEER. V was pared by 4 bases and J by 3 bases, with 15 bases between. CDR3 nucleotide sequence: TGCGCCAGCAGCCCAGGGAGCTGGGGGGACACCGGGGAGCTGTTTTTT. Amino acids: CASSPGSWGDTGELFF.

The CDR3, as DNA: TGTGCCAGCAGTCAGGATTCGTACTTCTTT. Its translation is CASSQDSYFF. The chain employs TRBV2 and TRBJ1-1; no definite D call. Per the germline V gene, CDR1 is SNHLY and CDR2 is FYNNEI. This CDR3 spans 10 amino acids. V gave up 5 bases and J gave up 14 bases, with 12 bases separating them.

This clonotype was observed a few times. The chain combines TRBV15 with TRBJ2-2, with D perhaps matching TRBD1 or TRBD2 (5 bases each). The germline V and J ends were trimmed by 4 bases and 2 bases, with 8 bases remaining between them. In germline, CDR1 is LNHNV, CDR2 YYDKDF (reference sequence). CDR3 length equals 14 residues. DNA for the CDR3: TGTGCCACCAGCATCGGGGCAAACACCGGGGAGCTGTTTTTT. It specifies CATSIGANTGELFF.